The 2 T cell receptor beta chains listed next were all sequenced from one sample in a study of response to subunit inactivated influenza vaccine. TCRdb reanalysed the RT-PCR reads using MiXCR and keeps one entry per CDR3 protein. The repertoire includes more than 450,000 distinct CDR3 sequences, 7.6% of them detected once, and 10% to 15% sits in the top ten. The sequenced sample was PBMCs from blood, obtained around 25 months after vaccination. The origin of the receptors is a man between 50 and 69 years old who received an inactivated influenza vaccine.

V gene TRBV6-1 combines with J gene TRBJ1-5, with a possible D match to TRBD1 (5 bases). Germline CDR1 MNHNS, CDR2 SASEGT. The ends were cut back, 7 bases at V and 4 bases at J, with 11 bases in the middle. This CDR3 is built from 13 residues. The CDR3 DNA sequence: TGTGCCAGCACTAGACAGCTTAATCAGCCCCAGCATTTT. It encodes CASTRQLNQPQHF.

V usage is TRBV2 and J usage is TRBJ1-5; TRBD1 matches 7 bases. The CDR3 sequence is 15 residues long. V shed 6 bases and J 5 bases; nucleotides not matched to a gene: 10. CDR1 and CDR2 from the germline V gene are SNHLY and FYNNEI. The CDR3 DNA follows: TGTGCCAGCAGCGAACGGGACAGACCTTATCAGCCCCAGCATTTT. Residues: CASSERDRPYQPQHF.